These 19 T cell receptor beta chains share one sample of origin, sequenced in a study of blood T cell repertoires in COVID-19. Profiled with immunoSEQ multiplex PCR; TCRdb holds only in-frame clones, not every one. The table shows 35,000 to 50,000 clones, with approximately 82% occurring only once. Sequenced input: peripheral blood. These receptors were taken from a woman aged 80 or older with acute or convalescent COVID-19.

The rearrangement joins TRBV6-2 or TRBV6-3 to TRBJ1-2; D unresolved. There are 13 residues in the CDR3. Trimming stripped 2 bases from V and 8 bases from J, with 12 bases between. Germline CDR1 is MNHEY and CDR2 is SVGEGT. Here the CDR3 reads CASSYGGAGGYTF. The CDR3 DNA follows: TGTGCCAGCAGTTACGGCGGCGCGGGGGGCTACACCTTC.

The chain employs TRBV2 and TRBJ2-1, with 10 bases lining up with TRBD1. CDR1 and CDR2 (germline): SNHLY, FYNNEI. Trimming removed 10 bases from V and 7 bases from J; junction bases left unmatched: 7. The CDR3 sequence is 13 residues long. This CDR3 reads CATGQGKGNEQFF. The CDR3 DNA reads as TGTGCCACGGGACAGGGGAAAGGAAATGAGCAGTTCTTC.

This sequence joins TRBV6-5 and TRBJ2-3, with 7 positions matching TRBD1. Germline CDR1 reads MNHEY; CDR2 reads SVGAGI. The CDR3 runs to 15 residues. After removal of 6 bases from V and 0 bases from J, the junction contained 6 bases not matched to a gene. The CDR3 sequence: CASRRTGTSTDTQYF. In nucleotides, the CDR3 is TGTGCCAGCAGGCGGACAGGAACAAGCACAGATACGCAGTATTTT.

The chain links TRBV7-8 to TRBJ1-1, with D maybe TRBD1 (6 bases). V dropped 1 base and J dropped 1 base, with 10 bases sitting between them. Germline V gives CDR1 SGHVS, CDR2 FQNEAQ. The CDR3 has 15 residues. The CDR3 nucleotides are TGTGCCAGCAGCTTAGAGGGACAAAGGAACACTGAAGCTTTCTTT. This encodes CASSLEGQRNTEAFF. The entire variable domain, with the rest obtained from reference TRBV7-8 and TRBJ1-1, is as follows: GAGVSQSPRYKVAKRGQDVALRCDPISGHVSLFWYQQALGQGPEFLTYFQNEAQLDKSGLPSDRFFAERPEGSVSTLKIQRTQQEDSAVYLCASSLEGQRNTEAFFGQGTRLTVV.

CDR3 loop: CASSPLRQGNLNTEAFF. The DNA of the CDR3 is TGTGCCAGCTCACCCCTACGACAGGGTAATTTGAACACTGAAGCTTTCTTT. V gene TRBV18 combines with J gene TRBJ1-1, with 7 bases aligning to TRBD1. This CDR3 comprises 17 residues. Germline CDR1 KGHSH, CDR2 LQKENI. After removal of 3 bases from V and 0 bases from J, the junction contained 10 bases not matched to a gene.

The sample holds a few counts of this clone. The chain couples TRBV14 to TRBJ2-5; D might be TRBD1 (5 bases). In germline, CDR1 is SGHDN, CDR2 FVKESK. Trimming removed 4 bases from V and 5 bases from J, with 17 bases in between. The CDR3 runs to 15 residues. The CDR3 DNA is TGTGCCAGCAGCCTTGTGGGGCCACCTGGGGAGACCCAGTACTTC. It encodes CASSLVGPPGETQYF. The full variable domain, in which reference TRBV14 and TRBJ2-5 provide the parts outside the CDR3, is EAGVTQFPSHSVIEKGQTVTLRCDPISGHDNLYWYRRVMGKEIKFLLHFVKESKQDESGMPNNRFLAERTGGTYSTLKVQPAELEDSGVYFCASSLVGPPGETQYFGPGTRLLVL.

This chain uses TRBV30 with TRBJ1-1; TRBD1 aligns across 7 bases. In germline, CDR1 is GTSNPN, CDR2 SVGIG (reference sequence). This CDR3 comprises 14 residues. Losses at the gene ends were 2 bases for V and 1 base for J; bases not matched to a gene: 4. The CDR3 region is CAWSPRTGNTEAFF. CDR3 bases: TGTGCCTGGAGTCCGCGGACAGGGAACACTGAAGCTTTCTTT.

The chain couples TRBV23-1 to TRBJ1-2, with D possibly TRBD1 on 6 matching bases. TRBV23-1 qualifies as an ORF whose function is uncertain. The V end was cut by 2 bases, the J end by 5 bases, with 9 bases between. The CDR3 consists of 13 residues. The CDR3 protein is CASSQPDRYGYTF. For the CDR3, the DNA is TGCGCCAGCAGTCAACCTGACAGGTATGGCTACACCTTC.

The J gene is TRBJ2-7, the V gene TRBV29-1, with D possibly being TRBD1 (6 bases). The germline V and J ends were trimmed by 5 bases and 1 base, with 12 bases remaining between them. The CDR3 extends over 13 amino acids. Looked up from germline, CDR1 is SQVTM and CDR2 is ANQGSEA. CDR3 sequence reads: CSVQLQGSYEQYF. The CDR3 nucleotides are TGCAGCGTTCAACTACAGGGTTCCTACGAGCAGTACTTC.

The gene calls are TRBV6-5 and TRBJ1-5; D unclear. The V gene lost 7 bases and the J gene lost 3 bases, with 10 bases spanning the gap. The CDR3 extends over 13 amino acids. Germline V lookup: CDR1 MNHEY, CDR2 SVGAGI. The DNA for the CDR3 is TGTGCCAGCAATCAGGCGTTCAATCAGCCCCAGCATTTT. This sequence encodes CASNQAFNQPQHF.

This chain links TRBV19 with TRBJ1-1; 7 nucleotides line up with TRBD1. The V and J ends lost 3 bases and 5 bases, in that order; junction bases with no gene match: 6. The CDR3 loop spans 14 amino acids. Germline assignment: CDR1 LNHDA and CDR2 SQIVND (reference sequence). For the CDR3, the DNA is TGTGCCAGTAGTATTGCAGGGGGTGGTACTGAAGCTTTCTTT. Amino acid sequence: CASSIAGGGTEAFF. Variable domain in full (rest from reference TRBV19 and TRBJ1-1): DGGITQSPKYLFRKEGQNVTLSCEQNLNHDAMYWYRQDPGQGLRLIYYSQIVNDFQKGDIAEGYSVSREKKESFPLTVTSAQKNPTAFYLCASSIAGGGTEAFFGQGTRLTVV.

The V gene is TRBV6-5, the J gene TRBJ1-1; D is unresolved. The ends were cut back, 6 bases at V and 2 bases at J, with 7 bases in the middle. The germline V gene encodes CDR1 MNHEY and CDR2 SVGAGI. CDR3 size: 12 residues. The CDR3 DNA reads as TGTGCCAGCAGAGAGACAAACACTGAAGCTTTCTTT. As protein: CASRETNTEAFF.

The J gene is TRBJ2-7, the V gene TRBV7-3; the match to TRBD1 covers 8 bases. The V and J ends lost 1 base and 6 bases, in that order; junction bases with no gene match: 5. Germline CDR1 SGHTA, CDR2 FQGTGA. This CDR3 has 14 residues. Here the CDR3 DNA reads TGTGCCAGCAGCTTAAGCGGACAGGGATCCGAGCAGTACTTC. It codes for CASSLSGQGSEQYF.

The chain joins TRBV5-1 to TRBJ2-1; 13 nucleotides match TRBD2. V was clipped by 3 bases and J by 5 bases; unmatched bases: 2. The CDR3 spans 15 residues. The germline CDR1 and CDR2 sequences are SGHRS and YFSETQ. In DNA, the CDR3 is TGCGCCAGCAGCTCACTAGCGGGGGGGGACAATGAGCAGTTCTTC. Translating gives CASSSLAGGDNEQFF.

The CDR3 coding sequence is TGTGCCAGCAGCGTACCCCGACAGGGGGCTGGGACGGGGGGCTACACCTTC. It is translated as CASSVPRQGAGTGGYTF. V gene TRBV9 combines with J gene TRBJ1-2; 10 bases are shared with TRBD1. The CDR3 sequence is 17 residues long. Germline V lookup: CDR1 SGDLS, CDR2 YYNGEE. With V trimmed by 1 base and J by 8 bases, 14 bases remained unmatched.

The rearrangement links TRBV7-9 to TRBJ1-2; D is possibly TRBD1 (6 bases). CDR1 and CDR2 from the germline V gene are SEHNR and FQNEAQ (reference sequence). V was shortened by 1 base and J by 3 bases, with 6 bases between the two germline ends. The CDR3 runs to 13 residues. The CDR3 protein is CASSLGQDYGYTF. As DNA, the CDR3 is TGTGCCAGCAGCTTAGGACAGGACTATGGCTACACCTTC.

The chain uses TRBV5-5 and TRBJ2-5, with TRBD2 identical over 13 bases. The CDR3 totals 16 residues. Germline lookup yields CDR1 SGHKS and CDR2 YYEKEE (reference sequence). After removal of 0 bases from V and 2 bases from J, the junction contained 1 base not matched to a gene. Here the CDR3 reads CASSLALAGGQETQYF. The CDR3 region has the DNA TGTGCCAGCAGCTTGGCACTAGCGGGGGGGCAAGAGACCCAGTACTTC.

This chain connects TRBV5-4 to TRBJ2-5; 7 nucleotides match TRBD2. V shed 2 bases, J shed 5 bases, and the junction held 6 bases outside the gene matches. This CDR3 is 14 amino acids long. Germline V gene sequence: CDR1 SGHNT, CDR2 YYREEE (reference sequence). The CDR3 region is CASSLESGAETQYF. DNA for the CDR3: TGTGCCAGCAGCTTAGAGAGCGGGGCCGAGACCCAGTACTTC.

This clone was observed a handful of times. The CDR3 here is CASTPGLAGAVGYNEQFF. The CDR3 bases are TGTGCCAGCACCCCCGGACTAGCGGGGGCTGTAGGCTACAATGAGCAGTTCTTC. This chain uses TRBV28 with TRBJ2-1, with 13 bases that match TRBD2. This CDR3 has 18 residues. V lost 7 bases, J lost 3 bases, and 12 bases stayed unmatched. Germline values: CDR1 MDHEN, CDR2 SYDVKM.